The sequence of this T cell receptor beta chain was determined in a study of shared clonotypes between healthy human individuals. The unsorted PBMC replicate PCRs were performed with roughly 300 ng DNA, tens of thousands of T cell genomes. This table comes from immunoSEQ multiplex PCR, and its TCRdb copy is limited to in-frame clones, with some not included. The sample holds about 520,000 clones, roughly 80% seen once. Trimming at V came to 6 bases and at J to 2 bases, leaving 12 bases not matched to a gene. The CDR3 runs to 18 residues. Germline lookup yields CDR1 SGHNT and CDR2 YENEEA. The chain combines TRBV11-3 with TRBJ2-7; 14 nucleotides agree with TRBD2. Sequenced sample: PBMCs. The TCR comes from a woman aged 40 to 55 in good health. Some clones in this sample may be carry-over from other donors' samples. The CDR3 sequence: CASRNGGLAGVDPYEQYF. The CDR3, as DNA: TGTGCCAGCAGAAATGGGGGACTAGCGGGAGTTGATCCCTACGAGCAGTACTTC.